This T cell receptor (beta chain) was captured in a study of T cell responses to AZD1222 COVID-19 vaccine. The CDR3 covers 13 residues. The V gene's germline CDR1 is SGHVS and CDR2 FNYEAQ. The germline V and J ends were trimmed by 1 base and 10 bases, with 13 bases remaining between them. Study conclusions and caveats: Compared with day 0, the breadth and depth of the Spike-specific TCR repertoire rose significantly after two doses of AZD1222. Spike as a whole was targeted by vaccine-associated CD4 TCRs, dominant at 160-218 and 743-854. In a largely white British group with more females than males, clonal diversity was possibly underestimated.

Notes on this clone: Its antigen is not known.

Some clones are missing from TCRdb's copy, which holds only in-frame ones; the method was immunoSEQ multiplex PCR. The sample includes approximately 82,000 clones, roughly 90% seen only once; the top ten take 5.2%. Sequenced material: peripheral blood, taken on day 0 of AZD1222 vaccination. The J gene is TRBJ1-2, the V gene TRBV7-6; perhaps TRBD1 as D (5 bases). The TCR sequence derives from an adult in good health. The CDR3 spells CASSLGQGRVYTF. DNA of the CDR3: TGTGCCAGCAGCTTAGGGCAGGGTCGAGTCTACACCTTC. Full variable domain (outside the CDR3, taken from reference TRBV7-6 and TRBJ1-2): GAGVSQSPRYKVTKRGQDVALRCDPISGHVSLYWYRQALGQGPEFLTYFNYEAQQDKSGLPNDRFSAERPEGSISTLTIQRTEQRDSAMYRCASSLGQGRVYTFGSGTRLTVV.